This passage covers 25 T cell receptor beta chains from one sample sequenced in a study of blood T cells in healthy people across ages. Alongside a J-beta primer mix, a sample-barcoded 5' primer served in a second PCR lasting about 6 to 11 cycles. MiXCR, run by TCRdb on the 5' RACE reads, gives a single entry per CDR3 protein. The sample yields more than 700,000 distinct CDR3 sequences, less than 60% seen once. Sequenced: blood. Receptors were obtained from an elderly man in good health.

The rearrangement uses TRBV11-2 and TRBJ2-7, with D perhaps being TRBD1 or TRBD2 (7 bases each). The CDR3 covers 14 residues. V gave up 5 bases and J gave up 7 bases, with 18 bases separating them. CDR1 is SGHAT and CDR2 is FQNNGV in the germline V gene. CDR3 residues: CASSEKSQGGEQYF. CDR3 DNA: TGTGCCAGCAGCGAAAAATCCCAGGGGGGGGAGCAGTACTTC.

On this clonotype itself: Since a much larger clone is just one base distant, this may be a read error. V gene TRBV5-1 combines with J gene TRBJ2-5, with a tentative D call TRBD2 (5 bases). The V and J ends lost 2 bases and 11 bases respectively, with 19 bases between them. The V gene's germline CDR1 is SGHRS and CDR2 YFSETQ. The CDR3 totals 14 residues. The CDR3 DNA follows: TGCGCCAGCAGCTTTGGGGAGTCCTACAATGAGCAGTACTTC. Its translation: CASSFGESYNEQYF.

This clonotype was found a few times. This chain links TRBV11-3 with TRBJ2-1, with TRBD1 matching over 8 bases. Trimming at V came to 5 bases and at J to 9 bases, leaving 9 bases not matched to a gene. This CDR3 contains 14 residues. Germline CDR1 SGHNT, CDR2 YENEEA. The chain's CDR3 is CASSGQGRIGEQFF. The CDR3 DNA reads TGTGCCAGCAGCGGACAGGGCCGGATCGGTGAGCAGTTCTTC.

The chain links TRBV5-1 to TRBJ2-5; perhaps TRBD1 as D (5 bases). V lost 7 bases and J lost 5, with 21 bases in between. CDR3 size: 15 residues. Germline-derived CDR1 and CDR2 are SGHRS and YFSETQ. The CDR3 region is CASGFGKQVLETQYF. The CDR3, as DNA: TGCGCCAGCGGATTTGGTAAACAGGTGCTGGAGACCCAGTACTTC.

The chain links TRBV11-3 to TRBJ2-3; either TRBD1 or TRBD2 may fit D (7 bases each). The V and J ends lost 6 bases and 8 bases respectively, with 15 bases between them. This CDR3 spans 13 amino acids. Germline loops: CDR1 SGHNT, CDR2 YENEEA. The CDR3 spells CASRGARGGTQYF. The CDR3 DNA reads TGTGCCAGCAGAGGGGCCAGGGGGGGTACGCAGTATTTT.

The rearrangement joins TRBV4-3 to TRBJ2-2, with D perhaps matching TRBD2 (5 bases). CDR1 is LGHNA and CDR2 is YSLEER in the germline V gene. This CDR3 has 16 residues. Deletions cut 0 bases from V and 8 bases from J, with 16 bases between. The CDR3 DNA sequence: TGCGCCAGCAGCCAAGATTGGGCGGGTGGATGGGGGGAGCTGTTTTTT. It is translated as CASSQDWAGGWGELFF.

This chain links TRBV20-1 with TRBJ2-7, with TRBD2 as a possible D gene (6 bases). The J call could be wrong; TRBJ2-5 is a better fit for the DNA end. This CDR3 has 11 residues. Germline loops: CDR1 DFQATT, CDR2 SNEGSKA (reference sequence). The CDR3 DNA follows: TGCAGCTCTTTCTCGGGGGTGACCCAGTACTTC. Translation gives CSSFSGVTQYF.

The CDR3 sequence: CASSPTSGSNDEQFF. In DNA form, the CDR3 reads TGTGCCAGCAGTCCTACTAGCGGGAGTAACGATGAGCAGTTCTTC. V and J are TRBV28 and TRBJ2-1; 11 bases agree with TRBD2. Germline V gene data show CDR1 as MDHEN and CDR2 as SYDVKM. The CDR3 covers 15 residues. J lost 8 bases, V lost 5 bases, and 8 bases had no gene match.

This clonotype was recorded many times. The chain couples TRBV12-3 or TRBV12-4 to TRBJ2-5; the match to TRBD2 covers 7 bases. Trimming at V came to 3 bases and at J to 2 bases, leaving 3 bases not matched to a gene. The CDR3 length is 14 residues. CDR3 sequence: CASSFSSGQETQYF. Written as DNA, the CDR3 is TGTGCCAGCAGTTTCTCTAGCGGACAAGAGACCCAGTACTTC.

The J gene is TRBJ2-1, the V gene TRBV28; D is unresolved. The CDR3 is 12 residues long. Germline CDR1 reads MDHEN; CDR2 reads SYDVKM. V dropped 3 bases and J dropped 7 bases, with 7 bases sitting between them. The CDR3 coding sequence is TGTGCCAGCAGTTTTCCAGCGAATGAGCAGTTCTTC. This codes for CASSFPANEQFF.

This clonotype was observed a few times. The genes are TRBV7-2 and TRBJ2-2; 7 bases align to TRBD1. Germline CDR1 and CDR2: SGHTA and FQGNSA. The CDR3 covers 15 residues. The V segment lost 6 bases and the J segment 2 bases; nucleotides outside the gene matches: 6. The CDR3 DNA reads TGTGCCAGCAGTCCCGGGACAGCTAACACCGGGGAGCTGTTTTTT. Its translation: CASSPGTANTGELFF.

The chain joins TRBV11-2 to TRBJ2-4, with 7 bases matching TRBD2. The better agreement between TRBJ2-7 and the DNA end casts doubt on the J call. Germline V lookup: CDR1 SGHAT, CDR2 FQNNGV. This CDR3 region has 15 residues. The CDR3 reads CASSLSGIVSYEQYF. DNA for the CDR3: TGTGCCAGCAGCTTAAGCGGGATAGTTTCCTACGAGCAGTACTTC.

V and J are TRBV5-1 and TRBJ2-1, with D possibly TRBD2 on 6 matching bases. V was cut by 3 bases and J by 9 bases, with 13 bases left in between. From germline, CDR1 is SGHRS and CDR2 YFSETQ. This CDR3 is 13 amino acids long. CDR3 sequence reads: CASSCSATSEQFF. The CDR3 region has the DNA TGCGCCAGCAGCTGTTCGGCGACTAGTGAGCAGTTCTTC.

This chain uses TRBV5-6 with TRBJ2-5; D is possibly TRBD1 (6 bases). In germline, CDR1 is SGHDT, CDR2 YYEEEE. CDR3 length: 13 residues. The germline V and J ends were trimmed by 1 base and 5 bases, with 9 bases remaining between them. Written as DNA, the CDR3 is TGTGCCAGCAGCTTGACAGGGATCGAGACCCAGTACTTC. It translates to CASSLTGIETQYF.

The chain recombines TRBV12-3 or TRBV12-4 with TRBJ2-7; 12 bases match TRBD2. Trimming cost V 5 bases and J 6 bases; bases outside gene matches: 2. The CDR3 contains 13 residues. CDR3 region: CASSPSGRGEQYF. For the CDR3, the DNA is TGTGCCAGCAGTCCTAGCGGGAGGGGCGAGCAGTACTTC.

This clonotype was found many times. This rearrangement joins TRBV4-2 to TRBJ2-1; D possibly uses TRBD1 or TRBD2 (5 bases each). Germline V lookup: CDR1 LGHNA, CDR2 YNFKEQ. The CDR3 has 15 amino acids. Trimming stripped 2 bases from V and 10 bases from J, with 18 bases between. Here the CDR3 DNA reads TGTGCCAGCAGCCAACAGCAGGGACGAGAATACGAGCAGTTCTTC. It codes for CASSQQQGREYEQFF.

This clonotype turned up a few times. The genes are TRBV6-1 and TRBJ2-7, with D hard to call. With 3 bases removed from V and 2 bases from J, the gap between germline ends came to 8 bases. CDR1 and CDR2 (germline): MNHNS, SASEGT. The CDR3 length is 13 residues. As DNA, the CDR3 is TGTGCCAGCAGTGAGACTCACACCTACGAGCAGTACTTC. It encodes CASSETHTYEQYF.

The chain has TRBV3-1 and TRBJ2-7, with D perhaps matching TRBD1 (6 bases). Germline assignment: CDR1 LGHDT and CDR2 YNNKEL (reference sequence). V lost 6 bases and J 9 bases, leaving 15 bases between the germline ends. CDR3 length equals 12 residues. In nucleotides, the CDR3 is TGTGCCAGCAGGGACAGTCAGGGAAGGCAGTACTTC. Residues: CASRDSQGRQYF.

The rearrangement uses TRBV12-3 or TRBV12-4 and TRBJ1-6; TRBD1 might be the D (5 bases). The CDR3 contains 15 residues. The V gene lost 6 bases and the J gene lost 5 bases, with 14 bases spanning the gap. CDR3 in amino acids: CASSPGGTNNSPLHF. The CDR3, as DNA: TGTGCCAGCAGCCCCGGGGGGACTAATAATTCACCCCTCCACTTT.

The CDR3 nucleotides read TGTGCCAGCAGCCCTCAGACAGGGCGCACCGGGGAGCTGTTTTTT. Translating gives CASSPQTGRTGELFF. V and J are TRBV7-2 and TRBJ2-2, with 7 bases fitting TRBD1. The CDR3 loop spans 15 amino acids. J was trimmed by 4 bases and V by 5 bases; bases with no gene match: 7. Germline CDR1 is SGHTA and CDR2 is FQGNSA. The full variable domain, with the rest looked up from reference TRBV7-2 and TRBJ2-2, is GAGVSQSPSNKVTEKGKDVELRCDPISGHTALYWYRQSLGQGLEFLIYFQGNSAPDKSGLPSDRFSAERTGGSVSTLTIQRTQQEDSAVYLCASSPQTGRTGELFFGEGSRLTVL.

The V and J genes are TRBV11-2 and TRBJ2-5; D might be TRBD2 (6 bases). V was pared by 1 base and J by 4 bases, with 13 bases between. Germline CDR1 SGHAT, CDR2 FQNNGV. CDR3 size: 15 residues. The CDR3 reads CASSLGLVERETQYF. The CDR3, as DNA: TGTGCCAGCAGCTTAGGACTAGTGGAAAGAGAGACCCAGTACTTC.

This clonotype was found a few times. The chain links TRBV3-1 to TRBJ2-2, with D unresolved. This CDR3 comprises 15 residues. Germline V gives CDR1 LGHDT, CDR2 YNNKEL (reference sequence). Trimming took 1 base from V and 2 from J, leaving 8 bases between them. The CDR3 spells CASSQGADNTGELFF. The CDR3 coding sequence is TGTGCCAGCAGCCAAGGTGCAGACAACACCGGGGAGCTGTTTTTT.

J is TRBJ2-1 and V is TRBV6-6; a possible D gene is TRBD2 (6 bases). Germline CDR1 reads MNHNY; CDR2 reads SVGAGI (reference sequence). The CDR3 is 14 residues long. V lost 5 bases and J lost 6, with 14 bases in between. The CDR3 DNA sequence: TGTGCCAGCAGTCCGTCCCTCGGGGGCAATGAGCAGTTCTTC. Its protein product is CASSPSLGGNEQFF.

This clonotype was picked up one time. A much larger clone lies one base from this, so it may be a read error. The V gene is TRBV2, the J gene TRBJ2-1; TRBD2 is a possible D gene (5 bases). The better agreement between TRBJ2-7 and the DNA end casts doubt on the J call. The CDR3 consists of 15 residues. The germline CDR1 and CDR2 sequences are SNHLY and FYNNEI. CDR3 residues: CASSAGSLDYNEQYF. CDR3 in DNA: TGTGCCAGCAGTGCCGGCAGCCTCGACTACAATGAGCAGTACTTC.

For the CDR3, the DNA is TGCGCCAGCAGCTTGGATGTCAGGGGATATGAGCAGTTCTTC. It specifies CASSLDVRGYEQFF. The chain links TRBV5-1 to TRBJ2-1; TRBD1 is a possible D gene (6 bases). V gave up 0 bases and J gave up 8 bases, with 12 bases separating them. The CDR3 contains 14 residues. Germline V gives CDR1 SGHRS, CDR2 YFSETQ.